This T cell receptor beta chain emerged from a study of T cells in Graves' hyperthyroidism and ophthalmopathy. Findings of the study overall: Blood also carried most thyroid clonotypes expanded above 0.001.

Over 18 months, lack of ophthalmopathy progression marked Graves' hyperthyroidism as stable. The diagnoses drew upon clinical symptoms, serum thyroxine and TRAb, thyroid ultrasound and orbital computed tomography. The V and J ends lost 9 bases and 8 bases, in that order; junction bases with no gene match: 12. Germline CDR1 reads MDHEN; CDR2 reads SYDVKM. The CDR3 runs to 13 residues. This clonotype was found many times. Antigen specificity is unknown. Amplification of TCR beta CDR3 regions used RNA as the template. First-round RT-PCR of the TCR CDR3 relied on the HTBI primer set. TCRdb re-called the multiplex PCR reads with MiXCR, one entry per CDR3 protein. The sample records 75,000 to 100,000 distinct CDR3 sequences, roughly 39% being singletons.

This TCR came from a woman under 40 with Graves' hyperthyroidism. The material sequenced was peripheral blood or thyroid tissue (not recorded which). The chain couples TRBV28 to TRBJ1-2; 7 positions match TRBD1. The CDR3 region has the DNA TGTGCCAGGACGACAGGGAGGGTGCGAGGCTACACCTTC. It is translated as CARTTGRVRGYTF.